This TCR beta chain was recovered during a study of T cells in Graves' hyperthyroidism and ophthalmopathy. RNA transcripts provided the source from which TCR beta CDR3 regions were amplified. During a first-round RT-PCR of the TCR CDR3, the HTBI primer set was used. MiXCR, run by TCRdb on the multiplex PCR reads, gives a single entry per CDR3 protein. The data contain about 260,000 distinct CDR3 sequences, less than 30% of them singletons. The CDR3 runs to 14 residues. The germline gives CDR1 SGHTA, CDR2 FQGNSA. V gave up 4 bases and J gave up 2 bases, with 12 bases separating them. The V call is TRBV7-2, the J call TRBJ2-7, with D possibly called TRBD1 or TRBD2 (5 bases each). The source of this sequence is a man aged 35 to 55 with Graves' hyperthyroidism that later progressed to Graves' ophthalmopathy. Sequences were obtained from blood. The CDR3 sequence is CASSWDLIPYEQYF. The CDR3 DNA reads as TGTGCCAGCAGCTGGGACCTTATACCCTACGAGCAGTACTTC.